The 13 T cell receptor beta chains given below trace back to one sample, sequenced in a study of blood T cell repertoires in COVID-19 (dated by TCRdb to 2020 to 2022). The library relied on the immunoSEQ multiplex PCR assay. Held by TCRdb, this immuneACCESS table contains in-frame sequences only and omits some clones. Under half of the omission traces to an unresolved V gene where checked; the cause of the rest is unknown. This sample lists 250,000 or so clones; more than 80% were detected once. Of the sample, over 4% falls within the top ten clones. Sequenced material: PBMCs or T cells enriched from blood (not recorded which). The receptors shown here come from a woman aged 30 to 39 with acute COVID-19.

The V call is TRBV6-5, the J call TRBJ1-1, with D perhaps matching TRBD1 (5 bases). The V gene lost 7 bases and the J gene lost 0 bases, with 15 bases spanning the gap. The CDR3 is made up of 15 amino acids. CDR1 and CDR2 (germline): MNHEY, SVGAGI. CDR3 region: CASITSGGMNTEAFF. DNA for the CDR3: TGTGCCAGCATAACAAGCGGGGGAATGAACACTGAAGCTTTCTTT.

The V gene is TRBV27, the J gene TRBJ2-3; TRBD2 aligns across 14 bases. The CDR3 loop spans 16 amino acids. The trim removed 4 bases at V and 6 bases at J, leaving 6 bases unmatched. Germline loops: CDR1 MNHEY, CDR2 SMNVEV (reference sequence). CDR3 DNA: TGTGCCAGCAGTTCGACGACTAGCGGGAGGGGTGATACGCAGTATTTT. As protein: CASSSTTSGRGDTQYF.

This sequence joins TRBV6-2 or TRBV6-3 and TRBJ2-7; TRBD1 matches 7 bases. This CDR3 has 15 amino acids. The germline CDR1 and CDR2 sequences are MNHEY and SVGEGT. Losses at the gene ends were 1 base for V and 2 bases for J; bases not matched to a gene: 5. CDR3: CASSYLRQGPYEQYF. CDR3 DNA sequence: TGTGCCAGCAGTTACTTAAGACAGGGCCCCTACGAGCAGTACTTC.

For the CDR3, the DNA is TGTGCCAGCAGTGAAGGGGCCGGGAGCACAGATACGCAGTATTTT. The encoded protein is CASSEGAGSTDTQYF. The chain links TRBV6-4 to TRBJ2-3; TRBD1 might be the D (5 bases). Per the germline V gene, CDR1 is MRHNA and CDR2 is SNTAGT. The CDR3 extends over 15 amino acids. V dropped 3 bases and J dropped 0 bases, with 10 bases sitting between them.

The chain has TRBV29-1 and TRBJ2-1; D gene unclear. Germline V gene sequence: CDR1 SQVTM, CDR2 ANQGSEA. This CDR3 is built from 12 residues. With 4 bases removed from V and 3 bases from J, the gap between germline ends came to 7 bases. CDR3 protein: CSVVRDYNEQFF. DNA of the CDR3: TGCAGCGTTGTTCGCGACTACAATGAGCAGTTCTTC.

This chain joins TRBV28 and TRBJ2-1; D gene unclear. This CDR3 is 15 amino acids long. The V end was cut by 2 bases, the J end by 0 bases, with 8 bases between. CDR1 MDHEN and CDR2 SYDVKM come from the germline V gene. The CDR3 nucleotides read TGTGCCAGCAGTTTAGCGGTGAGCTCCTACAATGAGCAGTTCTTC. It encodes CASSLAVSSYNEQFF.

This chain joins TRBV2 and TRBJ2-3; TRBD1 is a possible D gene (6 bases). Germline CDR1 SNHLY, CDR2 FYNNEI. V lost 3 bases to trimming and J lost 8 bases, with 24 bases between them. The CDR3 contains 17 residues. The CDR3 reads CASSDSWAGATLGTQYF. The CDR3 DNA sequence: TGTGCCAGCAGTGATTCTTGGGCAGGGGCAACCTTAGGTACGCAGTATTTT.

The chain links TRBV7-6 to TRBJ2-5, with 8 bases aligning to TRBD2. The V gene end was trimmed by 7 bases and the J gene end by 3 bases; junction bases not matched to a gene: 10. Germline V CDR1 and CDR2: SGHVS, FNYEAQ. The CDR3 is 15 amino acids. CDR3 nucleotide sequence: TGTGCCAGCACTCGGGGGGGGGTAGCCGAAGAGACCCAGTACTTC. This encodes CASTRGGVAEETQYF.

The V and J genes are TRBV7-2 and TRBJ2-7; D unresolved. V was clipped by 1 base and J by 7 bases, with 8 bases between them. This CDR3 has 12 amino acids. Germline loops: CDR1 SGHTA, CDR2 FQGNSA. The CDR3 sequence is CASSLVPAEQYF. In nucleotides, the CDR3 is TGTGCCAGCAGCTTAGTACCTGCGGAGCAGTACTTC. The complete variable domain, with remaining parts taken from reference TRBV7-2 and TRBJ2-7, reads GAGVSQSPSNKVTEKGKDVELRCDPISGHTALYWYRQSLGQGLEFLIYFQGNSAPDKSGLPSDRFSAERTGGSVSTLTIQRTQQEDSAVYLCASSLVPAEQYFGPGTRLTVT.

This clone was seen a single time. The rearrangement uses TRBV13 and TRBJ1-2, with TRBD1 matching over 8 bases. CDR1 and CDR2 (germline): PRHDT, FYEKMQ (reference sequence). Trimming at V came to 4 bases and at J to 8 bases, leaving 12 bases not matched to a gene. The length of the CDR3 is 15 residues. CDR3 sequence reads: CASSSPTGETGGYTF. The CDR3 DNA reads as TGTGCCAGCAGCTCACCGACAGGGGAGACAGGGGGCTACACCTTC. Combining the CDR3 with reference TRBV13 and TRBJ1-2 gives the whole variable domain AAGVIQSPRHLIKEKRETATLKCYPIPRHDTVYWYQQGPGQDPQFLISFYEKMQSDKGSIPDRFSAQQFSDYHSELNMSSLELGDSALYFCASSSPTGETGGYTFGSGTRLTVV.

The chain joins TRBV4-1 to TRBJ2-7; TRBD1 matches at 9 bases. The CDR3 consists of 19 residues. Germline V CDR1 and CDR2: MGHRA, YSYEKL. V gave up 0 bases and J gave up 1 base; unmatched junction bases: 13. The CDR3 protein is CASSQDSPQTGGASYEQYF. CDR3 nucleotide sequence: TGCGCCAGCAGCCAAGACTCCCCACAGACAGGGGGGGCTTCCTACGAGCAGTACTTC.

As for this clone: The same CDR3 can be traced to other DNA sequences in this sample. The chain has TRBV4-3 and TRBJ2-7; the match to TRBD2 covers 8 bases. The germline CDR1 and CDR2 sequences are LGHNA and YSLEER. Trimming removed 0 bases from V and 2 bases from J; junction bases left unmatched: 3. The CDR3 has 15 amino acids. CDR3 residues: CASSQDREGPYEQYF. For the CDR3, the DNA is TGCGCCAGCAGCCAAGATCGGGAGGGGCCCTACGAGCAGTACTTC.

The DNA of the CDR3 is TGCGCCAGCAGCCAAGATTCAGGGAATAGCAATCAGCCCCAGCATTTT. Residues: CASSQDSGNSNQPQHF. V is TRBV4-1 and J is TRBJ1-5; maybe TRBD1 (5 bases). The CDR3 spans 16 residues. V gave up 0 bases and J gave up 0 bases, with 9 bases separating them. Germline V gives CDR1 MGHRA, CDR2 YSYEKL.